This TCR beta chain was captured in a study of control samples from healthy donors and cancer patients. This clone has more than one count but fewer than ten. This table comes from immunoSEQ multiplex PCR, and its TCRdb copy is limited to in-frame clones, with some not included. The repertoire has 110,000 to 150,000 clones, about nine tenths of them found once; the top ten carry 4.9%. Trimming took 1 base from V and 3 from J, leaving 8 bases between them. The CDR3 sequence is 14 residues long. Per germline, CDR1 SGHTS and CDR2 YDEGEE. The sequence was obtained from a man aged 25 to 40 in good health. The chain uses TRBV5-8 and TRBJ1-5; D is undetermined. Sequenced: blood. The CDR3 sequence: CASSLRRTNQPQHF. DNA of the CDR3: TGTGCCAGCAGCTTGCGTCGGACCAATCAGCCCCAGCATTTT.